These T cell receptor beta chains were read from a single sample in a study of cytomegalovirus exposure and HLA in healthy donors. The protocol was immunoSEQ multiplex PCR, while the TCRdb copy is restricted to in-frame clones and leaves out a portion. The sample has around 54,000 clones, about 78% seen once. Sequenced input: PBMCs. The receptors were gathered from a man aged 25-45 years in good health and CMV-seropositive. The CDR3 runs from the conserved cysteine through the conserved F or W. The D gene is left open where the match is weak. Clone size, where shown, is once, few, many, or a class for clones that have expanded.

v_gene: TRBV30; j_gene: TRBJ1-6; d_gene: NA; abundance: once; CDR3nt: TGTGCCTGGAGTGACCCACAGGGCCGGATCCACTTT; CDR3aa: CAWSDPQGRIHF
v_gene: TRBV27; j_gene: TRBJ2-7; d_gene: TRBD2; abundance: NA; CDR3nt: TGTGCCAGCAGTTTTGTAGCGGGGGGGACCTACGAGCAGTACTTC; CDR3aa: CASSFVAGGTYEQYF
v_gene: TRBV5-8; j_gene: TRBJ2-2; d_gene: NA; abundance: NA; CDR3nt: TGTGCCAGCAGCTTAGGACATCCCCCCACCGGGGAGCTGTTTTTT; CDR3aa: CASSLGHPPTGELFF
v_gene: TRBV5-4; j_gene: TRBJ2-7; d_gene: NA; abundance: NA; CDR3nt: TGTGCCAGCAGCTCCACCGATGCGCAGCAGTACTTC; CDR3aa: CASSSTDAQQYF
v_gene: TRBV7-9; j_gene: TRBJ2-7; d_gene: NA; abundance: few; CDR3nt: TGTGCCAGCAGCCGCGGACAGCCCGGCCACGAGCAGTACTTC; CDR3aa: CASSRGQPGHEQYF
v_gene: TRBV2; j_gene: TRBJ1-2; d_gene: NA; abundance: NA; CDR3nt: TGTGCCAGCCATCACAGCCTTAACTATGGCTACACCTTC; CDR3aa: CASHHSLNYGYTF
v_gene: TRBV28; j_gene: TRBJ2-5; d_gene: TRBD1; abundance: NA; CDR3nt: TGTGCCAGCAGCCACAGGGGGCACGGGGCCCAAGAGACCCAGTACTTC; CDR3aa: CASSHRGHGAQETQYF
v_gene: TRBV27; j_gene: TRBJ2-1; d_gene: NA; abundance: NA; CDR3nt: TGTGCCAGCAGTCGGGCGGGGTCCCAAAGACCCTACAATGAGCAGTTCTTC; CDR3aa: CASSRAGSQRPYNEQFF
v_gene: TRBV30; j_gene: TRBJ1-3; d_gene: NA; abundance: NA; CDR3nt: TGTGCCTGGGCGACAGTCACTGGAAACACCATATATTTT; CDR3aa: CAWATVTGNTIYF
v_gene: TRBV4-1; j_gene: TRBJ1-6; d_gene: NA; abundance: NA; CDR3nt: TGCGCCAGCAGCCAAGATGGAGGAGACTATAATTCACCCCTCCACTTT; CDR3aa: CASSQDGGDYNSPLHF
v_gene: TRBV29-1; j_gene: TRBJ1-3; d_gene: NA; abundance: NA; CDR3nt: TGCAGCGCCTTCTTAGGGGGTCGTGGAAACACCATATATTTT; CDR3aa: CSAFLGGRGNTIYF
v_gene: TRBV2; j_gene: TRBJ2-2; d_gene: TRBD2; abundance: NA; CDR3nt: TGTGCCAGCAGGACTAGCGGGGGGAACACCGGGGAGCTGTTTTTT; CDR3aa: CASRTSGGNTGELFF
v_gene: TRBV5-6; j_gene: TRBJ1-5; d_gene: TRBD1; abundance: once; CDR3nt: TGTGCCAGCAGCGCGTCCGGGACAGGGGAGGGTCAGCCCCAGCATTTT; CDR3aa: CASSASGTGEGQPQHF
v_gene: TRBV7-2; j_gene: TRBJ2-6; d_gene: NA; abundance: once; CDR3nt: TGTGCCAGCAGCCGATACAGGGTTGGGGCCAACGTCCTGACTTTC; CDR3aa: CASSRYRVGANVLTF
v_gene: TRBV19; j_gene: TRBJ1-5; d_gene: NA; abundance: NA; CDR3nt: TGTGCCAGTAGTATACACCGGGGGGGGCGAGATCAGCCCCAGCATTTT; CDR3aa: CASSIHRGGRDQPQHF
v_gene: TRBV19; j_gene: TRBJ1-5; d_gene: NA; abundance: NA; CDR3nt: TGTGCCAGTAGTATAGATGCGGAAGATCAGCCCCAGCATTTT; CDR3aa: CASSIDAEDQPQHF
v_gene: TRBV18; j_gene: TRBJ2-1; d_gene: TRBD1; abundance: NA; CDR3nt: TGTGCCAGCTCACACGGACAGGGGGCCCGAAATGAGCAGTTCTTC; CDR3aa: CASSHGQGARNEQFF
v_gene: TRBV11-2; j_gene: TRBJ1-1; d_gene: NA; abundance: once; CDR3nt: TGTGCCAGCAGCACCAGCGGGAACACTGAAGCTTTCTTT; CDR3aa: CASSTSGNTEAFF
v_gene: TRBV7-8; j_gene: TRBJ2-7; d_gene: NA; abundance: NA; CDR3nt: TGTGCCAGCAGCTTAGTAGGGGTCTACGAGCAGTACTTC; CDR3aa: CASSLVGVYEQYF
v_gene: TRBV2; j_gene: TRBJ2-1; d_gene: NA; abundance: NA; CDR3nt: TGTGCCGGCGCTAGATCTTACAATGAGCAGTTCTTC; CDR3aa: CAGARSYNEQFF
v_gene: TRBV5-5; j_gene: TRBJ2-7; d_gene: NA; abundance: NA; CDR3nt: TGTGCCAGCAGCTTGGACTACAGGTACTACGAGCAGTACTTC; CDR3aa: CASSLDYRYYEQYF
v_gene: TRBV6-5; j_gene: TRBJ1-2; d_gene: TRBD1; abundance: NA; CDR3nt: TGTGCCAGCAGTTATGGGACAGGGCGACTTTATGGCTACACCTTC; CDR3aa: CASSYGTGRLYGYTF
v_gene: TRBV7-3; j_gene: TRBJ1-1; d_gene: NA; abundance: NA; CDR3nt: TGTGCCAGCAGCTCTTTCCTACAGGGTACGGGCACTGAAGCTTTCTTT; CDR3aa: CASSSFLQGTGTEAFF
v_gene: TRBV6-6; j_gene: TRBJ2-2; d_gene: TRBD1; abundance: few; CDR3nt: TGTGCCAGCAGAGCGGACAGGGGGCATTCGTCCGGGGAGCTGTTTTTT; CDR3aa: CASRADRGHSSGELFF